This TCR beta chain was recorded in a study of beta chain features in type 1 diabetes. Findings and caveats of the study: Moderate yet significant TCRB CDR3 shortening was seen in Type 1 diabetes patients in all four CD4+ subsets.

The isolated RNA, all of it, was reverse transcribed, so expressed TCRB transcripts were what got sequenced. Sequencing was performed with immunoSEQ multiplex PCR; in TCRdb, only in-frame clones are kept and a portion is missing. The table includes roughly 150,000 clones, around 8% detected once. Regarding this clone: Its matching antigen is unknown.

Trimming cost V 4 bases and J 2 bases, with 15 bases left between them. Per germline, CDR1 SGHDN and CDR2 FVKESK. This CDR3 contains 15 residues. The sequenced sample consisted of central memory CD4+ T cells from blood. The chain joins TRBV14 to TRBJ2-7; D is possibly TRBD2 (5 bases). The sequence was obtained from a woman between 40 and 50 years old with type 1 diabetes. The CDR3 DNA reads TGTGCCAGCAGCCGCGAAAGGACGGGAACCTACGAGCAGTACTTC. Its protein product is CASSRERTGTYEQYF. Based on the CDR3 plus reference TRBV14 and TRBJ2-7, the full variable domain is EAGVTQFPSHSVIEKGQTVTLRCDPISGHDNLYWYRRVMGKEIKFLLHFVKESKQDESGMPNNRFLAERTGGTYSTLKVQPAELEDSGVYFCASSRERTGTYEQYFGPGTRLTVT.